The T cell receptor (beta chain) described here comes from a study of CD8+ T cells in alopecia areata. The study, taken as a whole, reports: The link between baseline CD8+ expansion and response remains uncertain with one nonresponder.

The table lists this clone with a count of one. The antigen remains undetermined. Treatment defined: oral pan-JAK inhibitor, 5-10 mg twice daily. Cell sorting on a FACSAria was used to separate CD4+ and CD8+ T cells from the PBMCs. As the sequencing template, cDNA was produced by extracting RNA and reverse transcribing it. The method was immunoSEQ multiplex PCR; TCRdb's version includes in-frame clones alone and lacks a portion of them. The sample includes 95,000 to 100,000 clones, 60% to 65% of them seen just once. The CDR3 sequence is 15 residues long. CDR1 and CDR2 (germline): SEHNR, FQNEAQ (reference sequence). J gave up 2 bases and V 2 bases, and 3 bases lay outside the gene matches.

Source: CD8+ T cells sorted from blood, taken at week 4, from a patient treated with tofacitinib. The rearrangement uses TRBV7-9 and TRBJ1-1; TRBD1 aligns across 9 bases. The receptor was isolated from a human donor with alopecia areata. The CDR3 spells CASSLLDRGNTEAFF. The DNA for the CDR3 is TGTGCCAGCAGCTTACTGGACAGGGGTAACACTGAAGCTTTCTTT.